The rows below give T cell receptor beta chains drawn from one sample of a study of control samples from healthy donors and cancer patients. TCRdb's table, derived via immunoSEQ multiplex PCR, lists solely in-frame clones and lacks some. Among 130,000 or so clones listed, roughly 91% were seen once. Material for sequencing was PBMCs. These receptors all stem from a man aged 50 to 59 with head and neck cancer. Each CDR3 is given with its conserved first and last residue. D genes are given only for firm matches. Clone size is stated in some rows and not others, as once, few, many or a class when expanded.

D	J	V	size	CDR3	DNA
-	TRBJ1-1	TRBV11-2	-	CASSVTWGEAFF	TGTGCCAGCAGCGTTACATGGGGTGAAGCTTTCTTT
-	TRBJ2-7	TRBV7-9	-	CASSWGVSSYEQYF	TGTGCCAGCAGCTGGGGAGTTAGCTCCTACGAGCAGTACTTC
-	TRBJ1-1	TRBV5-6	-	CASQEEWNTEAFF	TGTGCCAGTCAGGAAGAATGGAACACTGAAGCTTTCTTT
TRBD2	TRBJ2-3	TRBV3-1/TRBV3-2	-	CASSQGLATDTQYF	TGTGCCAGCAGCCAGGGACTAGCTACAGATACGCAGTATTTT
-	TRBJ2-2	TRBV3-1/TRBV3-2	-	CASSQDARLFF	TGTGCCAGCAGCCAAGATGCTAGGCTGTTTTTT
TRBD1	TRBJ1-2	TRBV13	-	CASSSLTGGGGGYTF	TGTGCCAGCAGCTCCCTGACAGGGGGAGGAGGTGGCTACACCTTC
TRBD2	TRBJ2-3	TRBV3-1/TRBV3-2	-	CASSQDKGLAKTDTQYF	TGTGCCAGCAGCCAAGATAAGGGACTAGCGAAAACTGATACGCAGTATTTT
TRBD1	TRBJ1-4	TRBV10-2	few	CASSLQGGSGEKLFF	TGCGCCAGCAGTCTTCAGGGGGGTAGCGGTGAAAAACTGTTTTTT
TRBD1	TRBJ2-5	TRBV4-2	once	CASSQESGTGVFLSQETQYF	TGTGCCAGCAGCCAAGAGTCGGGGACAGGGGTTTTTTTGAGCCAAGAGACCCAGTACTTC
-	TRBJ2-7	TRBV30	-	CAWSWGRVQGEQYF	TGTGCCTGGAGTTGGGGCAGGGTTCAGGGCGAGCAGTACTTC
-	TRBJ2-7	TRBV6-6	-	CASAPLGHSYEQYF	TGTGCCAGCGCCCCGTTGGGACACTCCTACGAGCAGTACTTC
-	TRBJ2-7	TRBV19	-	CASSIGTPGEQYF	TGTGCCAGTAGTATAGGGACGCCGGGAGAGCAGTACTTC
-	TRBJ2-5	TRBV30	-	CAWSIQTQYF	TGTGCCTGGAGTATACAGACCCAGTACTTC
-	TRBJ2-3	TRBV7-9	-	CASSLGQGASDTQYF	TGTGCCAGCAGCTTAGGGCAGGGTGCATCAGATACGCAGTATTTT
TRBD1	TRBJ2-7	TRBV20-1	-	CSASGGTGVDEQYF	TGCAGTGCTAGTGGTGGGACAGGGGTCGACGAGCAGTACTTC
-	TRBJ2-3	TRBV18	-	CASSPLLNPAGSTDTQYF	TGTGCCAGCTCACCACTTCTTAACCCGGCTGGGAGCACAGATACGCAGTATTTT
TRBD1	TRBJ1-5	TRBV3-1/TRBV3-2	few	CASSQDPTGGGNQPQHF	TGTGCCAGCAGCCAAGACCCGACAGGGGGCGGCAATCAGCCCCAGCATTTT
-	TRBJ2-1	TRBV29-1	once	CSVPQSPSSYNEQFF	TGCAGCGTGCCCCAGAGCCCCAGCTCCTACAATGAGCAGTTCTTC
-	TRBJ2-2	TRBV18	-	CASSPSRNTGELFF	TGTGCCAGCTCACCTTCAAGGAACACCGGGGAGCTGTTTTTT
-	TRBJ2-7	TRBV28	-	CASFSQGNEQYF	TGTGCCAGCTTTTCTCAGGGTAACGAGCAGTACTTC
TRBD1	TRBJ2-3	TRBV6-5	-	CASSRGLQMRDTQYF	TGTGCCAGCTCTAGGGGGCTTCAGATGAGGGATACGCAGTATTTT
TRBD1	TRBJ1-5	TRBV5-1	-	CASSPAGTGNQPQHF	TGCGCCAGCAGCCCGGCCGGGACAGGGAATCAGCCCCAGCATTTT
-	TRBJ2-3	TRBV28	-	CAIQSAYAGSTDTQYF	TGTGCCATCCAATCCGCCTACGCGGGAAGCACAGATACGCAGTATTTT
-	TRBJ2-3	TRBV5-4	-	CASSLSGPADTQYF	TGTGCCAGCAGCTTGAGCGGGCCCGCAGATACGCAGTATTTT
-	TRBJ1-1	TRBV18	-	CASSPENTEAFF	TGTGCCAGCTCACCAGAGAACACTGAAGCTTTCTTT
-	TRBJ2-1	TRBV11-2	-	CASSERGYTSSYNEQFF	TGTGCCAGCAGCGAAAGGGGGTACACGAGCTCCTACAATGAGCAGTTCTTC
-	TRBJ1-4	TRBV9	-	CASSEQGGEKLFF	TGTGCCAGTTCCGAACAGGGAGGTGAAAAACTGTTTTTT
-	TRBJ2-7	TRBV5-4	-	CANSFSIDGEQYF	TGTGCCAACAGCTTTTCCATAGACGGCGAGCAGTACTTC